Reported below is one TCR beta chain. What it recognizes is unknown. ViraFEST assay sequencing came after antigen-specific CD4+ T cells were expanded with viral peptide pools. The culture ran for about 11 days, and then CD4+ T cells were isolated. Testing of the vaccine recipients showed negative nucleocapsid antibodies and no prior SARS-CoV-2 infection. Per germline, CDR1 MNHNY and CDR2 SVGAGI (reference sequence). The CDR3 has 12 amino acids. V shed 6 bases and J shed 0 bases, with 3 bases lying between them. The record originates from a study of vaccination effects on CD4 cells after COVID-19. Sequenced by immunoSEQ multiplex PCR; TCRdb stores in-frame clones only, minus some. The sample lists about 38,000 clones; 70% were seen once.

The input for sequencing was CD4+ T cells from PBMCs cultured with SARS-CoV-2 spike peptides, taken before COVID-19 vaccination. The V call is TRBV6-6, the J call TRBJ1-3; no firm D call. This sequence was found in a human donor who received a COVID-19 vaccine. CDR3 in amino acids: CASRDSGNTIYF. The CDR3 region has the DNA TGTGCCAGCAGGGACTCTGGAAACACCATATATTTT.